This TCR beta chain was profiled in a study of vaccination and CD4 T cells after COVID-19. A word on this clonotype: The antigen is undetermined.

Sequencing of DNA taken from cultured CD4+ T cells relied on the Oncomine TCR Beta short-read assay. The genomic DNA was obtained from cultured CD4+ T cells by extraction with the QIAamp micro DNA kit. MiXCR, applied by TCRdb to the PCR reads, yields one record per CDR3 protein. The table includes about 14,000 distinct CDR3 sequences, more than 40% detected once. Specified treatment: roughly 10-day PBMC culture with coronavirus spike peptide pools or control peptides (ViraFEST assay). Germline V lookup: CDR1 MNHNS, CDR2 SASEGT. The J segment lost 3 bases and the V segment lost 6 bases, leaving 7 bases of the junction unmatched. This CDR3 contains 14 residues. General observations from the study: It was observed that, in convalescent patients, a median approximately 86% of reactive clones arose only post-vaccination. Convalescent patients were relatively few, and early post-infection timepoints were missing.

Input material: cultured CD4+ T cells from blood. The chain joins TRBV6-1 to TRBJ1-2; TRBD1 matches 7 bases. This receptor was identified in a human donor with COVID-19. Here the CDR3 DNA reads TGTGCCAGCAGCCAACAGGGGCGGTACTATGGCTACACCTTC. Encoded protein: CASSQQGRYYGYTF.